This is a list of T cell receptor beta chains from one sample in a study of T cell changes during pregnancy in multiple sclerosis. The method was immunoSEQ multiplex PCR; TCRdb's version includes in-frame clones alone and lacks a portion of them. The table lists 30,000 to 45,000 clones, about 91% of them singletons. The material sequenced was CD4+ T cells from peripheral blood mononuclear cells, taken after pregnancy. The source is a female donor with multiple sclerosis, enrolled in a pregnancy study. The CDR3 runs from the conserved cysteine through the conserved F or W. The D gene is left open where the match is weak. Not all rows give a size; the values are once, few, many and, for expanded clones, a class.

J gene: TRBJ1-2
V gene: TRBV19
clone size: few
D gene: NA
CDR3 DNA: TGTGCCAGTAGTATCGCCGGGGATGGCTACACCTTC
CDR3 protein: CASSIAGDGYTF

J gene: TRBJ1-5
V gene: TRBV7-8
clone size: NA
D gene: TRBD1
CDR3 DNA: TGTGCCAGCAGCTTGGGAAGGGGGCATCAGCCCCAGCATTTT
CDR3 protein: CASSLGRGHQPQHF

J gene: TRBJ2-3
V gene: TRBV19
clone size: NA
D gene: NA
CDR3 DNA: TGTGCCAGTAGTCCATTGAGGGGAGGAACAGATACGCAGTATTTT
CDR3 protein: CASSPLRGGTDTQYF

J gene: TRBJ1-1
V gene: TRBV2
clone size: NA
D gene: TRBD1
CDR3 DNA: TGTGCCAGCAGTGTTTACAGGGGCCGGAACACTGAAGCTTTCTTT
CDR3 protein: CASSVYRGRNTEAFF

J gene: TRBJ2-4
V gene: TRBV7-2
clone size: NA
D gene: TRBD2
CDR3 DNA: TGTGCCAGCAGCTTTGGGACTAGCGGAATTAGGGACATTCAGTACTTC
CDR3 protein: CASSFGTSGIRDIQYF

J gene: TRBJ1-6
V gene: TRBV5-5
clone size: NA
D gene: NA
CDR3 DNA: TGTGCCAGCAGCTTGGCCGACCAGGGCAGGAGCTCCTATAATTCACCCCTCCACTTT
CDR3 protein: CASSLADQGRSSYNSPLHF

J gene: TRBJ1-4
V gene: TRBV5-4
clone size: NA
D gene: TRBD1
CDR3 DNA: TGTGCCAGCAGCTTGAGGACAGGGGCGCGGGATGAAAAACTGTTTTTT
CDR3 protein: CASSLRTGARDEKLFF

J gene: TRBJ2-3
V gene: TRBV4-1
clone size: NA
D gene: NA
CDR3 DNA: TGCGCCAGCAGCCAAGATTATCAGGTCACTAGCACAGATACGCAGTATTTT
CDR3 protein: CASSQDYQVTSTDTQYF

J gene: TRBJ2-7
V gene: TRBV29-1
clone size: NA
D gene: TRBD2
CDR3 DNA: TGCAGCGTTGAAAAAAGTCTAGCGGGGAGCGAGCAGTACTTC
CDR3 protein: CSVEKSLAGSEQYF

J gene: TRBJ2-3
V gene: TRBV20-1
clone size: NA
D gene: NA
CDR3 DNA: TGCAGTGCAGGACTAGATACGCAGTATTTT
CDR3 protein: CSAGLDTQYF

J gene: TRBJ1-6
V gene: TRBV7-3
clone size: NA
D gene: NA
CDR3 DNA: TGTGCCAGCAGCTTAGGTTCAGATAATTCACCCCTCCACTTT
CDR3 protein: CASSLGSDNSPLHF

J gene: TRBJ2-3
V gene: TRBV15
clone size: NA
D gene: TRBD2
CDR3 DNA: TGTGCCACCAGCAGAGCACTAGCGGGAGGGCATCTAGATACGCAGTATTTT
CDR3 protein: CATSRALAGGHLDTQYF

J gene: TRBJ1-4
V gene: TRBV18
clone size: NA
D gene: TRBD1
CDR3 DNA: TGTGCCAGCTCACTCTACAGGGGCGAGAATGAAAAACTGTTTTTT
CDR3 protein: CASSLYRGENEKLFF

J gene: TRBJ2-7
V gene: TRBV4-3
clone size: NA
D gene: NA
CDR3 DNA: TGCGCCAGCAGCCAAGCAGACAGAGTCTACGAGCAGTACTTC
CDR3 protein: CASSQADRVYEQYF

J gene: TRBJ2-7
V gene: TRBV2
clone size: few
D gene: TRBD1
CDR3 DNA: TGTGCCAGCAGTAAGAGTTCGGACAGGGCTTCCTACGAGCAGTACTTC
CDR3 protein: CASSKSSDRASYEQYF

J gene: TRBJ2-5
V gene: TRBV7-7
clone size: NA
D gene: NA
CDR3 DNA: TGTGCCAGCAGCACGGACACCCGGGAGACCCAGTACTTC
CDR3 protein: CASSTDTRETQYF

J gene: TRBJ2-5
V gene: TRBV4-1
clone size: NA
D gene: TRBD2
CDR3 DNA: TGCGCCAGCAGCCAAGATCCCACTAGCGGGGGGGCGGGAGAGACCCAGTACTTC
CDR3 protein: CASSQDPTSGGAGETQYF

J gene: TRBJ2-6
V gene: TRBV19
clone size: NA
D gene: NA
CDR3 DNA: TGTGCCAGTAGTCGGGGCTCTGGGGCCAACGTCCTGACTTTC
CDR3 protein: CASSRGSGANVLTF

J gene: TRBJ2-3
V gene: TRBV5-4
clone size: once
D gene: TRBD1
CDR3 DNA: TGTGCCAGCAGCACTGGACAGGGGCGGGATACGCAGTATTTT
CDR3 protein: CASSTGQGRDTQYF

J gene: TRBJ2-5
V gene: TRBV5-5
clone size: NA
D gene: TRBD1
CDR3 DNA: TGTGCCAGCAGAATGGCCCCCCTTGGACAGGGGGAGACCCAGTACTTC
CDR3 protein: CASRMAPLGQGETQYF

J gene: TRBJ1-4
V gene: TRBV5-1
clone size: NA
D gene: TRBD1
CDR3 DNA: TGCGCCAGCAGCCCTAATCGACAGGGGACGGATGAAAAACTGTTTTTT
CDR3 protein: CASSPNRQGTDEKLFF

J gene: TRBJ1-4
V gene: TRBV6-5
clone size: NA
D gene: TRBD1
CDR3 DNA: TGTGCCAGCAGAGCGACAGGGCGGGAAAAACTGTTTTTT
CDR3 protein: CASRATGREKLFF

J gene: TRBJ2-1
V gene: TRBV7-2
clone size: NA
D gene: TRBD2
CDR3 DNA: TGTGCCAGCAACAGGATGGGACTAGCGGGTGGGGTGGGTGAGCAGTTCTTC
CDR3 protein: CASNRMGLAGGVGEQFF

J gene: TRBJ2-5
V gene: TRBV7-9
clone size: NA
D gene: NA
CDR3 DNA: TGTGCCAGCAGCTTAAGCTCGAAAGAGACCCAGTACTTC
CDR3 protein: CASSLSSKETQYF

J gene: TRBJ2-7
V gene: TRBV13
clone size: few
D gene: NA
CDR3 DNA: TGTGCCAGCAGCTTACGACAGGTAGCTTCCTACGAGCAGTACTTC
CDR3 protein: CASSLRQVASYEQYF

J gene: TRBJ2-7
V gene: TRBV28
clone size: once
D gene: TRBD2
CDR3 DNA: TGTGCCAGCAGTCCAAATGACAGAAGACTAGCGGGAGGGGAGCAGTACTTC
CDR3 protein: CASSPNDRRLAGGEQYF

J gene: TRBJ1-3
V gene: TRBV27
clone size: NA
D gene: TRBD1
CDR3 DNA: TGTGCCAGCAGTGCACAGGGGATCGGAAACACCATATATTTT
CDR3 protein: CASSAQGIGNTIYF

J gene: TRBJ2-7
V gene: TRBV2
clone size: NA
D gene: NA
CDR3 DNA: TGTGCCAGCAGGGAAGAACCGGGGGTTCTAGGGCGCGAGCAGTACTTC
CDR3 protein: CASREEPGVLGREQYF

J gene: TRBJ1-3
V gene: TRBV18
clone size: NA
D gene: NA
CDR3 DNA: TGTGCCAGCTCAGGCGACGGGGGCTCTGGAAACACCATATATTTT
CDR3 protein: CASSGDGGSGNTIYF

J gene: TRBJ2-7
V gene: TRBV2
clone size: NA
D gene: TRBD1
CDR3 DNA: TGTGCCAGCAGTGACCCAGGACAGGGCTTGTCCTACGAGCAGTACTTC
CDR3 protein: CASSDPGQGLSYEQYF

J gene: TRBJ2-5
V gene: TRBV18
clone size: NA
D gene: NA
CDR3 DNA: TGTGCCAGCTCCCCGGGATCACAAGAGACCCAGTACTTC
CDR3 protein: CASSPGSQETQYF

J gene: TRBJ2-2
V gene: TRBV7-2
clone size: NA
D gene: TRBD2
CDR3 DNA: TGTGCCAGCAGCTTGACTAGCGGGGCCCACACCGGGGAGCTGTTTTTT
CDR3 protein: CASSLTSGAHTGELFF

J gene: TRBJ1-1
V gene: TRBV5-5
clone size: NA
D gene: TRBD1
CDR3 DNA: TGTGCCAGCAGCGGGGGGCAGGGGGTAGTGAACACTGAAGCTTTCTTT
CDR3 protein: CASSGGQGVVNTEAFF

J gene: TRBJ2-6
V gene: TRBV27
clone size: NA
D gene: TRBD1
CDR3 DNA: TGTGCCTCCTGGGACAGGGCTGAGCTCGACTGCTACTCTGGGGCCAACGTCCTGACTTTC
CDR3 protein: CASWDRAELDCYSGANVLTF

J gene: TRBJ2-1
V gene: TRBV27
clone size: NA
D gene: TRBD1
CDR3 DNA: TGTGCCAGCAGTTTATGGGGCAGGGGGCAGGTCAATGAGCAGTTCTTC
CDR3 protein: CASSLWGRGQVNEQFF

J gene: TRBJ1-2
V gene: TRBV30
clone size: NA
D gene: TRBD1
CDR3 DNA: TGTGCCTGGAGGGAACGCGACAGGGCCCAGTATGGCTACACCTTC
CDR3 protein: CAWRERDRAQYGYTF

J gene: TRBJ2-1
V gene: TRBV7-3
clone size: NA
D gene: TRBD1
CDR3 DNA: TGTGCCAGCAGCTTAACCGGGACAGGTCAAATTTCGCAGCAGTTCTTC
CDR3 protein: CASSLTGTGQISQQFF

J gene: TRBJ2-3
V gene: TRBV6-5
clone size: NA
D gene: NA
CDR3 DNA: TGTGCCAGCAGTTACTCGAGGGGGAGCGCGCAGTATTTT
CDR3 protein: CASSYSRGSAQYF

J gene: TRBJ2-5
V gene: TRBV7-2
clone size: NA
D gene: NA
CDR3 DNA: TGTGCCAGCAGCTTGTCGTACCAAGAGACCCAGTACTTC
CDR3 protein: CASSLSYQETQYF

J gene: TRBJ2-4
V gene: TRBV27
clone size: NA
D gene: NA
CDR3 DNA: TGTGCCAGCTCCACTCGGGGGATAAACATTCAGTACTTC
CDR3 protein: CASSTRGINIQYF

J gene: TRBJ2-1
V gene: TRBV5-1
clone size: NA
D gene: NA
CDR3 DNA: TGCGCCAGCAGCGTGGGGGACTCCCTCGGGGGCAATGAGCAGTTCTTC
CDR3 protein: CASSVGDSLGGNEQFF

J gene: TRBJ2-3
V gene: TRBV11-1
clone size: NA
D gene: NA
CDR3 DNA: TGTGCCAGCAGCCGACTCGGGGGGTCCCAGCCAGGGGATACGCAATATTTT
CDR3 protein: CASSRLGGSQPGDTQYF

J gene: TRBJ1-5
V gene: TRBV19
clone size: NA
D gene: NA
CDR3 DNA: TGTGCCAGCTCCCCCCAGGGCAATCAGCCCCAGCATTTT
CDR3 protein: CASSPQGNQPQHF

J gene: TRBJ1-4
V gene: TRBV29-1
clone size: NA
D gene: TRBD1
CDR3 DNA: TGCAGCGTGGAAAGACAGGGTGATGAAAAACTGTTTTTT
CDR3 protein: CSVERQGDEKLFF

J gene: TRBJ2-6
V gene: TRBV30
clone size: NA
D gene: NA
CDR3 DNA: TGTGCCTGGAGTGTACACTCTGGGGCCAACGTCCTGACTTTC
CDR3 protein: CAWSVHSGANVLTF

J gene: TRBJ1-2
V gene: TRBV5-1
clone size: NA
D gene: NA
CDR3 DNA: TGCGCCAGCAGCTTGGATCCGGGGGCTAACTATGGCTACACCTTC
CDR3 protein: CASSLDPGANYGYTF

J gene: TRBJ2-7
V gene: TRBV5-1
clone size: NA
D gene: NA
CDR3 DNA: TGCGCCAGCAGCTTGGGACCAGGAAGCTCCTACGAGCAGTACTTC
CDR3 protein: CASSLGPGSSYEQYF

J gene: TRBJ2-3
V gene: TRBV2
clone size: NA
D gene: NA
CDR3 DNA: TGTGCCAGCAGTGAACCCCGGGGTTTCTCAGATACGCAGTATTTT
CDR3 protein: CASSEPRGFSDTQYF

J gene: TRBJ1-1
V gene: TRBV18
clone size: once
D gene: NA
CDR3 DNA: TGTGCCAGCTCAAGGGGTTTGAACACTGAAGCTTTCTTT
CDR3 protein: CASSRGLNTEAFF

J gene: TRBJ2-3
V gene: TRBV5-1
clone size: NA
D gene: TRBD2
CDR3 DNA: TGCGCCAGCAGCACTGGACTAGCGGGTAGCACAGATACGCAGTATTTT
CDR3 protein: CASSTGLAGSTDTQYF

J gene: TRBJ1-2
V gene: TRBV25-1
clone size: NA
D gene: TRBD1
CDR3 DNA: TGTGCCAGCAGTGGGGACAGACGTTATAACTATGGCTACACCTTC
CDR3 protein: CASSGDRRYNYGYTF

J gene: TRBJ2-6
V gene: TRBV19
clone size: NA
D gene: TRBD1
CDR3 DNA: TGTGCCAGTAGTTCTGCCGGGACAGGTTTACTCTCTGGGGCCAACGTCCTGACTTTC
CDR3 protein: CASSSAGTGLLSGANVLTF

J gene: TRBJ2-7
V gene: TRBV13
clone size: once
D gene: TRBD1
CDR3 DNA: TGTGCCAGCAGCTTAGGGGGCACAGGGGACTACGAGCAGTACTTC
CDR3 protein: CASSLGGTGDYEQYF